This TCR beta chain was sequenced for a study of blood T cell repertoires in COVID-19. Study as a whole: Sources were T cells, B-cell-depleted T cells, or PBMCs; the material itself was cDNA or gDNA.

Profiling relied on immunoSEQ multiplex PCR, and the TCRdb table lists in-frame clones only, not all of them. The sample gives about 200,000 clones, 83% of which show up once; roughly 2.6% is in the top ten. Germline CDR1 LNHDA, CDR2 SQIVND (reference sequence). This CDR3 comprises 13 residues. Deletions cut 7 bases from V and 8 bases from J, with 14 bases between. This clone has only a few counts. Material: peripheral blood. The sequence derives from a woman in her thirties or forties with active or convalescent COVID-19. The chain employs TRBV19 and TRBJ1-4, with D uncertain. CDR3 loop: CASMRGTREKLFF. CDR3 DNA: TGTGCCAGTATGCGGGGTACTAGGGAAAAACTGTTTTTT. The whole variable domain, remainder taken from reference TRBV19 and TRBJ1-4, is DGGITQSPKYLFRKEGQNVTLSCEQNLNHDAMYWYRQDPGQGLRLIYYSQIVNDFQKGDIAEGYSVSREKKESFPLTVTSAQKNPTAFYLCASMRGTREKLFFGSGTQLSVL.